The sequence of this TCR gamma chain was determined in a study of Vδ1+ human thymocytes. Study-wide findings and caveats: Highly polyclonal TRG and TRD repertoires with Gaussian CDR3 length distributions appeared in thymus.

CDR3 length equals 13 residues. Germline V gives CDR1 EGSNGY, CDR2 YDSYNSKV. V shed 0 bases and J 5 bases; nucleotides not matched to a gene: 4. Extracted RNA was reverse transcribed into cDNA. Pooled V-gene forward primers with one constant-region reverse primer generated the CDR3 amplicons by multiplex PCR. TCRdb redid the clone calls on the multiplex PCR reads with CATT. The table records 7,500 to 10,000 gamma-chain clones, 56% of them present only once. As to this clone: Its cognate antigen is unknown.

The chain uses TRGV2 and TRGJ1 or TRGJ2. TCRdb lists no J gene, so it was determined here by aligning the DNA to germline. The TCR sequence derives from a girl younger than two who had congenital heart surgery. Sequences were obtained from Vdelta1+ gamma-delta thymocytes from the thymus. Subset defined: FACS-sorted CD3+ TCRalphabeta- TCRVdelta1+ TCRVdelta2- thymocytes. The CDR3 protein is CATWDGMNYKKLF. In DNA, the CDR3 is TGTGCCACCTGGGACGGGATGAATTATAAGAAACTCTTT.